The 3 T cell receptor beta chains below come from one sample, sequenced in a study of blood T cells in healthy people across ages. The authors ran a second PCR of about 6 to 11 cycles using a sample-barcoded 5' primer and a J-beta primer mix. TCRdb reprocessed the 5' RACE reads with MiXCR, giving one entry per CDR3 protein. The table shows about 1.7 million distinct CDR3 sequences, with roughly 27% occurring only once. Sample: blood. Every receptor here comes from a woman aged 25-40 years in good health.

This clonotype was seen ten or more times. In nucleotides, the CDR3 is TGCAGCGTGCCCCGGGGGAGCTACGAGCAGTACTTC. Protein: CSVPRGSYEQYF. This rearrangement joins TRBV20-1 to TRBJ2-7, with a weak D call TRBD2 (6 bases). The germline V gene encodes CDR1 DFQATT and CDR2 SNEGSKA (reference sequence). This CDR3 is 12 amino acids long.

V usage is TRBV5-5 and J usage is TRBJ2-7, with a tentative D call TRBD1 (5 bases). Germline V gene data show CDR1 as SGHKS and CDR2 as YYEKEE (reference sequence). Trimming pared 2 bases from V and 7 bases from J, leaving 16 bases between. The CDR3 is 14 amino acids. CDR3 sequence reads: CASSFRQLGNEQYF. CDR3 sequence (DNA): TGTGCCAGCAGCTTCAGACAGTTGGGCAATGAGCAGTACTTC.

The table lists this clonotype with a few counts. This rearrangement joins TRBV27 to TRBJ2-2; D perhaps matches TRBD2 (5 bases). The V end was cut by 3 bases, the J end by 6 bases, with 17 bases between. The CDR3 sequence is 16 residues long. Germline V gene data show CDR1 as MNHEY and CDR2 as SMNVEV (reference sequence). In DNA, the CDR3 is TGTGCCAGCAGTTTGTTTTTAGCGCCCAGTCCCGGGGAGCTGTTTTTT. This encodes CASSLFLAPSPGELFF.